This entry is about one T cell receptor beta chain. In its sample, this clonotype was seen many times. No antigen is known for it. It has no much larger one-base neighbor in the sample; base qualities were not kept. The sample is drawn from a study of T cell repertoires in cytomegalovirus infection (dated by TCRdb to about 2019). A note on the overall study: Alongside well-studied HLA-B-restricted epitopes, the peptide stimulations were aimed at recently identified HLA-C-restricted CMV epitopes, whose presentation resists viral immunomodulation. Donor HLA type was relevant to the analysis, as public TCR beta signatures indicated carriage of CMV infection together with the matching HLA type. Study-wide conclusions, independent of this receptor: In both this cohort and an independent roughly 350-donor cohort, the cumulative frequency of public TCR beta family members distinguished carriers of CMV infection plus the relevant HLA type. In the ex vivo response, HLA-C-restricted CMV-specific TCR beta clonotypes were dominant, and in two of eight donors the single most frequent clonotype came from this HLA-C-restricted group.

Looking up the germline V gene yields CDR1 SGHTA and CDR2 FQGNSA. Trimming leaves V shorter by 5 bases and J shorter by 4 bases, with the junction holding 9 bases beyond the gene matches. The CDR3 measures 15 amino acids from cysteine to phenylalanine. Just CDR3 DNA is preserved here, 45 bases in frame from base 1. Interpreted using the paper, the treatment or condition label stands for: in vitro stimulation with specific CMV peptide epitopes to enrich CMV-specific T cells. Sequencing took place on an Illumina HiSeq 1500. TCRdb trimmed public reads at Q25 via fastp, called clones via MiXCR and kept in-frame beta chains. Identical CDR3 proteins give one entry, which carries the most common genes and DNA. This sample comprises some 310,000 distinct CDR3 sequences, 20% to 25% of them detected only once. Together, the top ten hold about an eighth of the sample.

This receptor was obtained from a human donor in good health (CMV status not recorded). Some clones in this sample may be carry-over from other donors' samples. The rearrangement joined TRBV7-2 to TRBJ2-5, and 8 bases in between align with TRBD1. Sample: cultured PBMCs, taken from culture after CMV antigen stimulation. For the CDR3, the sequence is CASSLRTGRRETQYF. The DNA sequence is TGTGCCAGCAGCCTGCGGACAGGGCGGCGAGAGACCCAGTACTTC.